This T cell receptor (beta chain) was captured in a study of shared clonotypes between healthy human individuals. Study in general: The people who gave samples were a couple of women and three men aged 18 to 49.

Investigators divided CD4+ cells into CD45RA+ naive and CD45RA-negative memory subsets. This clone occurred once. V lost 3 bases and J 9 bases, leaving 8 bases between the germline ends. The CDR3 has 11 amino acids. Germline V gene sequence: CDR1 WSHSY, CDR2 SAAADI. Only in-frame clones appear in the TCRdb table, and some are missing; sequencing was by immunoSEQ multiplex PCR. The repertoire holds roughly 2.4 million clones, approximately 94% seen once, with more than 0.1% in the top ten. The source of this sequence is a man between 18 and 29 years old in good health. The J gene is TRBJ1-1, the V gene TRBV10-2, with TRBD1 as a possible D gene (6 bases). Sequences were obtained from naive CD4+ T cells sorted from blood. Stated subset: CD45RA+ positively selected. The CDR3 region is CASSEGQQAFF. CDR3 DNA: TGCGCCAGCAGTGAAGGACAGCAAGCTTTCTTT.